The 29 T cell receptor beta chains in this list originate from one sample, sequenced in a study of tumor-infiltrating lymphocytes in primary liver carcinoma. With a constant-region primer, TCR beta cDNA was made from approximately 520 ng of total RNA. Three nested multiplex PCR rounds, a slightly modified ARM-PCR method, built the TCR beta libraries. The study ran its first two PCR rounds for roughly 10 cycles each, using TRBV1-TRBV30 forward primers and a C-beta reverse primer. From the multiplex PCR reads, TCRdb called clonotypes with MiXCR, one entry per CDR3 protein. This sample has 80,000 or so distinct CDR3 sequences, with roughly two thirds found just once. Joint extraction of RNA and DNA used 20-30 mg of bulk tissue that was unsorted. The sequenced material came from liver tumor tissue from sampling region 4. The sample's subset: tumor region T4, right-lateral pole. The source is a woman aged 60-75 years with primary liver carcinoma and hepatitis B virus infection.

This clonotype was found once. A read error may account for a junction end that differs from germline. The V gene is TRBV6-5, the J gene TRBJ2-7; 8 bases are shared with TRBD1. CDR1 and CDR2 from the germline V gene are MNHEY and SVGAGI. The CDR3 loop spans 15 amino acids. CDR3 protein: CASNFAGTGLGEQYF. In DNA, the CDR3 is TGTGCCAGCAATTTCGCCGGGACAGGCCTAGGTGAGCAGTATTTC.

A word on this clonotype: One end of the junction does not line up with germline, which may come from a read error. CDR3 sequence reads: CASSLVRAGVTGNTIYF. Here the CDR3 DNA reads TGTGCCAGCAGCTTAGTCCGGGCAGGGGTCACCGGAAACACTATATATTTT. The chain carries TRBV11-2 and TRBJ1-3; TRBD1 is a possible D gene (6 bases). This CDR3 is built from 17 residues. The germline gives CDR1 SGHAT, CDR2 FQNNGV. The full variable domain, with the rest looked up from reference TRBV11-2 and TRBJ1-3, is EAGVAQSPRYKIIEKRQSVAFWCNPISGHATLYWYQQILGQGPKLLIQFQNNGVVDDSQLPKDRFSAERLKGVDSTLKIQPAKLEDSAVYLCASSLVRAGVTGNTIYFGEGSWLTVV.

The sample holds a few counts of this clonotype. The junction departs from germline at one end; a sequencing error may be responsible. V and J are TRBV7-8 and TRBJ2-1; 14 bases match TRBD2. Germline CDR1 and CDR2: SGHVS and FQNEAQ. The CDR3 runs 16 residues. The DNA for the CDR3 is TGTGCTAGCAGCTTATTTGGGACTAGCGGGAGTAATGAGCAGTTCTTC. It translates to CASSLFGTSGSNEQFF.

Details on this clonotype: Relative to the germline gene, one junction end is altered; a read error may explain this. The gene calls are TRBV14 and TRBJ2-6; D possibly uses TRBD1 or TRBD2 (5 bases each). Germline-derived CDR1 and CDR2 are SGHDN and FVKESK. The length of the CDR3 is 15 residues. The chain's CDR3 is CASCQIGTGADVLTF. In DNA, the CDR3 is TGTGCCAGCTGCCAGATAGGAACCGGGGCCGACGTCCTGACTTTC.

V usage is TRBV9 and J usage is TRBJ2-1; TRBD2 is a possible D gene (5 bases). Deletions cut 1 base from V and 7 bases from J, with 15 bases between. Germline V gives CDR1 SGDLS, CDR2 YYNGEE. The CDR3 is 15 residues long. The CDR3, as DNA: TGTGCCAGCAGCGTACTTCCGGACTGGGGTAATGAGCAGTTCTTC. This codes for CASSVLPDWGNEQFF.

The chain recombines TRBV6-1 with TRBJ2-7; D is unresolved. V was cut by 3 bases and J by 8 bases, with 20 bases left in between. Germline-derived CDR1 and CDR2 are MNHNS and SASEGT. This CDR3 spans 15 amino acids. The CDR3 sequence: CASSDPGGSSYKQYF. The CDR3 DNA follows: TGTGCCAGCAGTGACCCAGGCGGTAGCTCATACAAGCAGTACTTC.

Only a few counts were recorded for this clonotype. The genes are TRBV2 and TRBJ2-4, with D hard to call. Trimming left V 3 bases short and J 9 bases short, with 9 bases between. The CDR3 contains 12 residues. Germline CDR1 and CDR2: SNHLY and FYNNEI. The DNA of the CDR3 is TGTGCCAGCAGTGATGGTGTAAGCATTCAGTACTTC. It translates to CASSDGVSIQYF. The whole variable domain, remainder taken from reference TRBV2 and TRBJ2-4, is EPEVTQTPSHQVTQMGQEVILRCVPISNHLYFYWYRQILGQKVEFLVSFYNNEISEKSEIFDDQFSVERPDGSNFTLKIRSTKLEDSAMYFCASSDGVSIQYFGAGTRLSVL.

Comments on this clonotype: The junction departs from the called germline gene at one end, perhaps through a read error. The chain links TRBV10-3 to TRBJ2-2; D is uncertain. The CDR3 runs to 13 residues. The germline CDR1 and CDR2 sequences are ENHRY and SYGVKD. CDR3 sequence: CAIRESLTGELFF. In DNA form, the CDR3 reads TGTGCCATCAGAGAGTCACTCACCGGGGAGCTGTTTTTT.

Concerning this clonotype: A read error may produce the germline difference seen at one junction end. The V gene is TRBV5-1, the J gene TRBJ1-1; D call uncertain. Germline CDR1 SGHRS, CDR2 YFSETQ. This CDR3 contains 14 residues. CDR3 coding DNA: TGTGCCAGCAGCTTGGAGGAGGCAAACACTGAAGCTGTCTTT. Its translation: CASSLEEANTEAVF.

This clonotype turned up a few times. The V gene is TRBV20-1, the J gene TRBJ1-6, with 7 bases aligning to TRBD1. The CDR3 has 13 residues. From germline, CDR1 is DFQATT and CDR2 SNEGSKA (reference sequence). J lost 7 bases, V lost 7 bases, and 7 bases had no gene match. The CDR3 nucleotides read TGCAGTGTTCCGACAGGGCCGAATTCACCCCTCCACTTT. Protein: CSVPTGPNSPLHF.

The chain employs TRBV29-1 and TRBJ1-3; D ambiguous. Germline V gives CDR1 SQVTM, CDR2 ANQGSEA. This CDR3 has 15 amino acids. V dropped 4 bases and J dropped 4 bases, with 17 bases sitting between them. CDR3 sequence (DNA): TGCAGCGTTGGAGCTAGTACAGACTCCGGAAACACCATATATTTT. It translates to CSVGASTDSGNTIYF.

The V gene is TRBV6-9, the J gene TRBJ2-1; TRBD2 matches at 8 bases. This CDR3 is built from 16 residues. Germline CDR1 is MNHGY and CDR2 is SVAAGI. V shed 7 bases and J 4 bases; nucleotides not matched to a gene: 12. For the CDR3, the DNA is TGTGCCAGCAACTTTATGAGCGGGAGATATTACAATGAGCAGTTCTTC. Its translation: CASNFMSGRYYNEQFF.

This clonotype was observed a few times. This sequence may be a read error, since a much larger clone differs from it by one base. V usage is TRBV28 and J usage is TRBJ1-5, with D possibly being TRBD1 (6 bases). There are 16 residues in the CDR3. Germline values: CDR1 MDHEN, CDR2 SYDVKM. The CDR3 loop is CASSEPKPGGNQSQHF. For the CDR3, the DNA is TGTGCCAGCAGTGAACCGAAACCGGGGGGCAATCAGTCCCAGCATTTT. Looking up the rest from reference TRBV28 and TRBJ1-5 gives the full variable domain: DVKVTQSSRYLVKRTGEKVFLECVQDMDHENMFWYRQDPGLGLRLIYFSYDVKMKEKGDIPEGYSVSREKKERFSLILESASTNQTSMYLCASSEPKPGGNQSQHFGDGTRLSIL.

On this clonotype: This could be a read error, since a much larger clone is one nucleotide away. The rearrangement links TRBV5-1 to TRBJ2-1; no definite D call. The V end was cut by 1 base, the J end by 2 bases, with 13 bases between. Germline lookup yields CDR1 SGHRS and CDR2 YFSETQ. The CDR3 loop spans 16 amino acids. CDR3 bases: TGCGCCAGCAGCTTGAGGTCGGACGGTACCTACAATGAGCAGTTCTTC. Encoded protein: CASSLRSDGTYNEQFF.

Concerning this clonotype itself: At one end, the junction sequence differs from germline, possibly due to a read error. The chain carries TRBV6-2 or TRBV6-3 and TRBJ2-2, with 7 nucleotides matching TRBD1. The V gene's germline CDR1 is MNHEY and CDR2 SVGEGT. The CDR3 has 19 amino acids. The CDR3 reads CAGSDLTRGGRANTGELFF. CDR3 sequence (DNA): TGTGCCGGCAGTGACCTAACCAGAGGGGGCAGGGCGAACACCGGGGAGCTGTTTTTT.

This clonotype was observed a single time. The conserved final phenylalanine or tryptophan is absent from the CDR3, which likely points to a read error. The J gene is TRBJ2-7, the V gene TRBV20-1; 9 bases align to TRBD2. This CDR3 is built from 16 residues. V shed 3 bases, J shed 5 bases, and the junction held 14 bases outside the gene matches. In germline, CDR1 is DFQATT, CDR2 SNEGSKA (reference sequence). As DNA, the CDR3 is TGCAGTGCTAGGGAGGAAGCGGGAGGTTCCTTCGACGAGCAGTACTTA. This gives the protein CSAREEAGGSFDEQYL.

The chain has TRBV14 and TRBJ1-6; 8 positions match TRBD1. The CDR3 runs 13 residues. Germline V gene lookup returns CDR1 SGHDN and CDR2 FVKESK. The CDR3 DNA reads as TGTGTCAACAGTCTTACAGGGGGTTCACCCCTCCACTTT. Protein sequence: CVNSLTGGSPLHF.

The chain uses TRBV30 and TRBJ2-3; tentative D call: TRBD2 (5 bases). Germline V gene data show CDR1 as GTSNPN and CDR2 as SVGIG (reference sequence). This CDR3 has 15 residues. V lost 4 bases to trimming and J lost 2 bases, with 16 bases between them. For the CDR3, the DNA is TGTGCCTGGATGTTCGAGGGATTCTCCACAGATACGCAGTATTTT. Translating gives CAWMFEGFSTDTQYF.

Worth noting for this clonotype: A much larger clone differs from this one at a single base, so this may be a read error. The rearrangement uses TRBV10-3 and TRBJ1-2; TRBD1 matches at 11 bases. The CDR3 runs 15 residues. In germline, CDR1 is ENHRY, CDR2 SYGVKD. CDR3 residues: CTTGQGALQGSGYTF. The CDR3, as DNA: TGTACCACTGGACAGGGGGCCCTCCAAGGCTCTGGCTACACCTTC.

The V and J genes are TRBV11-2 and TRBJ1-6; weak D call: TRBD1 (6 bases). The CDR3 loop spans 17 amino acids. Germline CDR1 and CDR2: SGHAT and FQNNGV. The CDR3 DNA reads TGTACCGGCAGCTTAGGCAGGGAAACAGGGCGCGATTCACCCCTCCACTTT. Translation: CTGSLGRETGRDSPLHF.

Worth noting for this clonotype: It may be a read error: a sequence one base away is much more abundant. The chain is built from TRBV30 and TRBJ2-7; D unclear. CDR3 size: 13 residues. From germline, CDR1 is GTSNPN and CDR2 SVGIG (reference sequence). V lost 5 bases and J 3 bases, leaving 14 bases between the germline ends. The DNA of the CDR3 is TGTGCCTGGTGTGGGCGGAATGGCTACGAGCAGTACTTC. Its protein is CAWCGRNGYEQYF.

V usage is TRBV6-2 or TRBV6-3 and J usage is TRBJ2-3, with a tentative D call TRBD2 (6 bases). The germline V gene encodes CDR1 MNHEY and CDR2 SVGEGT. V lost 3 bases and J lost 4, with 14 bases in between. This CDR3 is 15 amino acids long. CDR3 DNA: TGTGCCAGCAGTTATACGGTGGGAGGTTCAGATACGCAGTATTTT. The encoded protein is CASSYTVGGSDTQYF.

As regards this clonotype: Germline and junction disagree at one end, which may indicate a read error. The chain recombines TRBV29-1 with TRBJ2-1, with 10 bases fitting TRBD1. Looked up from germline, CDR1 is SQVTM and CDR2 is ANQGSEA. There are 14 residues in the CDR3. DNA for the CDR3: TGCAGTTTGAGGACAGGGGGACCCTACAATGGGCAGTTCTTC. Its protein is CSLRTGGPYNGQFF.

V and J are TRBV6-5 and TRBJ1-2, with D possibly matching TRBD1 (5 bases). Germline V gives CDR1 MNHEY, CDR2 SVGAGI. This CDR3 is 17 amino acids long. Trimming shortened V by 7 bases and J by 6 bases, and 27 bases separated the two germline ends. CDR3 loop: CASNPYRRGESPNGYTF. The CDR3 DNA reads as TGTGCCAGCAATCCCTATAGGAGAGGGGAGAGTCCTAATGGCTACACCTTC.

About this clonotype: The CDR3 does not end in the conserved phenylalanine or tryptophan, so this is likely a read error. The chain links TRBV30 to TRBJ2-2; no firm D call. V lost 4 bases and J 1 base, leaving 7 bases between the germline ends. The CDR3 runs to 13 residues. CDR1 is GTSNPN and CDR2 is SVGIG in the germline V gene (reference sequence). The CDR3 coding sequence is TGTGCCTGGATATGGGGGAACACCGGGGAGCTGTTTTAT. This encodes CAWIWGNTGELFY.

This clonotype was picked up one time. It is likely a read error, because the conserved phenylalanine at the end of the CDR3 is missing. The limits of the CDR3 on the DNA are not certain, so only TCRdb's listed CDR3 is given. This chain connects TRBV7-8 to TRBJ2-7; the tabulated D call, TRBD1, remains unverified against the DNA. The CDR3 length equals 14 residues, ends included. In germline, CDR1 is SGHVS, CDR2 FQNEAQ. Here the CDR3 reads CASSLRQAVDEQCL.

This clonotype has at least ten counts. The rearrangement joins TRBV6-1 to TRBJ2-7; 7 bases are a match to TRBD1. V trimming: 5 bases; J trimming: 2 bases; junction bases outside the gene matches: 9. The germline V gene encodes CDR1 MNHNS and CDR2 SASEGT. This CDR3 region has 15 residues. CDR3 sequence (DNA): TGTGCCAGCAGTATAACCCGGGACAGACCCTACGAGCAGTACTTC. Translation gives CASSITRDRPYEQYF.

CDR3 protein: CSVDMGFYNEQFF. Here the CDR3 DNA reads TGCAGCGTTGACATGGGTTTCTACAATGAGCAGTTCTTC. The genes are TRBV29-1 and TRBJ2-1; unclear D gene. CDR1 is SQVTM, CDR2 ANQGSEA, per germline. Deletions cut 3 bases from V and 3 bases from J, with 9 bases between. The CDR3 is made up of 13 amino acids.

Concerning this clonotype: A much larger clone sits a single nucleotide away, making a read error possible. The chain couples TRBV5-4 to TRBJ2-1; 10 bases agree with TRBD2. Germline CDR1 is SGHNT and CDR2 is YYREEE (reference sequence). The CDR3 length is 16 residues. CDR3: CASSLELAGPYNEQLF. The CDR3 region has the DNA TGTGCCAGCAGCTTGGAACTAGCGGGACCCTACAATGAGCAGCTCTTC.